A single T cell receptor (beta chain) is shown here with its context. The CDR3 has 15 residues. V lost 0 bases and J 8 bases, leaving 14 bases between the germline ends. Germline lookup yields CDR1 SGHTA and CDR2 FQGNSA. This sample was included in a study of T cells after yellow fever vaccination. TCRdb ran MiXCR on the 5' RACE reads and lists one entry per CDR3 protein. The top ten clones hold 20% to 25% of a sample with about 300,000 distinct CDR3 sequences, about 4% of them seen once. The material sequenced was PBMCs, taken 5 days after the yellow fever booster vaccination. The TCR sequence derives from a young man who received the YFV17D yellow fever vaccine. This chain links TRBV7-2 with TRBJ2-1; D remains ambiguous. This CDR3 is CASSLAPGGGHEQFF. The CDR3 DNA follows: TGTGCCAGCAGCTTAGCGCCGGGCGGTGGACATGAGCAGTTCTTC.